This T cell receptor beta chain was documented in a study of response to subunit inactivated influenza vaccine. This clonotype was seen a handful of times. The antigen is not known. CDR3 length: 12 residues. V gave up 4 bases and J gave up 10 bases; unmatched junction bases: 4. CDR1 and CDR2 (germline): SNHLY, FYNNEI. Study conclusions and caveats: T cells newly recruited by each seasonal influenza vaccination are few, the authors suggested.

TCRdb recomputed calls from the RT-PCR reads with MiXCR, one row per CDR3 protein. The sample records more than 600,000 distinct CDR3 sequences, approximately 17% being singletons. The chain uses TRBV2 and TRBJ2-5; 9 bases are a match to TRBD1. The sequencing used PBMCs from blood, collected around 5 days after vaccination. The clonotype originates from a man aged 45-65 years who received an inactivated influenza vaccine. In DNA form, the CDR3 reads TGTGCCAGCAGTGTTGGACAGGGGAGCCAGTACTTC. Translated, it gives CASSVGQGSQYF.